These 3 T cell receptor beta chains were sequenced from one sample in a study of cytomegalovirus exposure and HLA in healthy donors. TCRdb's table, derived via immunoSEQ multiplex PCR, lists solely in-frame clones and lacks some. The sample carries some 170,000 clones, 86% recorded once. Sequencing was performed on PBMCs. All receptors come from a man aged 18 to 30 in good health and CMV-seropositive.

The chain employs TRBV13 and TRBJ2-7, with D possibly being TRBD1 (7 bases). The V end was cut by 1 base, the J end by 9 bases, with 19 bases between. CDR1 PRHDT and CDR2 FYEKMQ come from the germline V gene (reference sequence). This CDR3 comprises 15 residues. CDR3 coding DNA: TGTGCCAGCAGCTTAGCATCAGGGGGGATTGGAAGGCAGTACTTC. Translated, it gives CASSLASGGIGRQYF.

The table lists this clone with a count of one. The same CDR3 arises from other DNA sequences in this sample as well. CDR3 loop: CASSYSRNQPQHF. The CDR3 DNA sequence: TGTGCCAGCAGTTACTCCCGGAATCAGCCCCAGCATTTT. The J gene is TRBJ1-5, the V gene TRBV6-5; D remains unclear. The CDR3 has 13 residues. The V gene's germline CDR1 is MNHEY and CDR2 SVGAGI. Trimming cost V 0 bases and J 4 bases, with 4 bases left between them.

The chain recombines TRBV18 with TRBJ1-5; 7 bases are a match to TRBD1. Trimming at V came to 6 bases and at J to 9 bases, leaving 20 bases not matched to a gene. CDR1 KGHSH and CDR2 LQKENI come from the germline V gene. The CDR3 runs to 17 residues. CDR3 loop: CASSPGLGQGDEWPQHF. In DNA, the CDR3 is TGTGCCAGCTCCCCCGGACTGGGCCAGGGGGATGAGTGGCCCCAGCATTTT.